The rows below give T cell receptor beta chains drawn from one sample of a study of T-cell reconstitution after alpha-beta-depleted transplantation in children. In TCRdb, the PCR reads were re-called with MiXCR into one record per CDR3 protein. This table has 300,000 to 400,000 distinct CDR3 sequences, around 25% appearing once. The sample consisted of PBMCs, mostly from graft donor cells, taken 180 days after TCRalphabeta/CD19-depleted stem cell transplant. The receptors derive from a male patient younger than 18 who had a stem cell transplant for acute lymphoblastic leukemia, so the T cells may come from the graft donor. Both conserved end residues are part of each CDR3. D genes are given only for firm matches. The size entry is marked missing in some rows and otherwise reads once, few, many or a size class.

cdr3_nt,cdr3_aa,clone_size,d_call,j_call,v_call
TGCGCCAGCAGCTTGGCGGTGACCTACGAGCAGTACTTC,CASSLAVTYEQYF,many,.,TRBJ2-7,TRBV5-1
TGTGCCAGCAGCTTAGATGAGCGGGAGGATTCCTACGAGCAGTACTTC,CASSLDEREDSYEQYF,.,TRBD2,TRBJ2-7,TRBV7-9
TGTGCCAGCGGGAGGACAGGGGTCGAGCAGTTCTTC,CASGRTGVEQFF,.,TRBD1,TRBJ2-1,TRBV12-3/TRBV12-4
TGTGCCAGCAGCTTTGGGACAGGGACCCTTGAAGCTTTCTTT,CASSFGTGTLEAFF,few,TRBD1,TRBJ1-1,TRBV5-6
TGTGCCAGCAGCAGCGGGACTAGCGGGAGAGCCTACAATGAGCAGTTCTTC,CASSSGTSGRAYNEQFF,few,TRBD2,TRBJ2-1,TRBV9
TGCGCCAGCAGCTCCGTCCCGGGACTAGCGGATCCCTCCAATGAGCAGTTCTTC,CASSSVPGLADPSNEQFF,.,TRBD2,TRBJ2-1,TRBV5-1
TGTGCCAGCAGCAGAGACAGGGGACTAGCGGAACCCTACGAGCAGTACTTC,CASSRDRGLAEPYEQYF,.,TRBD2,TRBJ2-7,TRBV3-1
TGTGCCAGCTCCCGCCTTCACTCTGGAAACACCATATATTTT,CASSRLHSGNTIYF,.,.,TRBJ1-3,TRBV28
TGCAGCGTTAGCGAGCAGTTCTTC,CSVSEQFF,.,.,TRBJ2-1,TRBV29-1
TGTGCCAGCAGTTTCGTACGGGTAGGCACTGAAGCTTTCTTT,CASSFVRVGTEAFF,many,.,TRBJ1-1,TRBV12-3/TRBV12-4
TGTGCCAGCAGCTTAGCCGATGGGAGGAACCAGCCCCAGCATTTT,CASSLADGRNQPQHF,few,.,TRBJ1-5,TRBV7-2
TGTGCCAGCAGCCTTGGCGGGCCCCGGGGCGAGACCCAGTACTTC,CASSLGGPRGETQYF,.,.,TRBJ2-5,TRBV5-6
TGTGCCAGCAGCCTCCGGACACCAGAGGCTGAAGCTTTCTTT,CASSLRTPEAEAFF,.,.,TRBJ1-1,TRBV7-8
TGTGCCAGCAGCCCGGGACTAGCGGGAGCCCGGACAGATACGCAGTATTTT,CASSPGLAGARTDTQYF,.,TRBD2,TRBJ2-3,TRBV7-9